The 27 T cell receptor beta chains listed next were all sequenced from one sample in a study of breast tumors, draining lymph nodes, adjacent tissues. Samples came from axillary lymph nodes draining the breast cancer. TCRdb reprocessed the multiplex PCR reads with MiXCR, giving one entry per CDR3 protein. In the table there are approximately 100,000 distinct CDR3 sequences, 20% to 25% of which are singletons. Sequenced material: axillary lymph node tissue. These receptors all stem from a female donor with breast cancer. Some clones in this sample may be carry-over from other donors' samples.

V and J are TRBV18 and TRBJ2-1; the match to TRBD2 covers 13 bases. This CDR3 spans 14 amino acids. V shed 3 bases, J shed 9 bases, and the junction held 2 bases outside the gene matches. The germline V gene encodes CDR1 KGHSH and CDR2 LQKENI. CDR3 in amino acids: CASSPGLAGSEQFF. CDR3 bases: TGTGCCAGCTCACCGGGACTAGCGGGAAGTGAGCAGTTCTTC.

This clonotype has a count of ten or more. The rearrangement links TRBV5-4 to TRBJ2-7, with D tentatively TRBD1 (5 bases). V was cut by 1 base and J by 3 bases, with 11 bases left in between. The germline gives CDR1 SGHNT, CDR2 YYREEE (reference sequence). The CDR3 totals 14 residues. The CDR3 spells CASSLPGRHYEQYF. The CDR3 DNA reads TGTGCCAGCAGCTTGCCAGGGCGACACTACGAGCAGTACTTC.

This clonotype was detected ten times or more. V gene TRBV9 combines with J gene TRBJ2-5; D not resolved. V was shortened by 0 bases and J by 2 bases, with 5 bases between the two germline ends. CDR1 and CDR2 from the germline V gene are SGDLS and YYNGEE. The CDR3 is made up of 13 amino acids. The CDR3 DNA sequence: TGTGCCAGCAGCGTAGGGCAGCAAGAGACCCAGTACTTC. It encodes CASSVGQQETQYF. The full variable domain, in which reference TRBV9 and TRBJ2-5 provide the parts outside the CDR3, is DSGVTQTPKHLITATGQRVTLRCSPRSGDLSVYWYQQSLDQGLQFLIQYYNGEERAKGNILERFSAQQFPDLHSELNLSSLELGDSALYFCASSVGQQETQYFGPGTRLLVL.

Note on this clonotype: This may be a read error: a much more frequent sequence differs by one nucleotide. The V and J genes are TRBV7-2 and TRBJ1-5; D may be TRBD1 (5 bases). CDR1 and CDR2 from the germline V gene are SGHTA and FQGNSA. V was shortened by 5 bases and J by 1 base, with 18 bases between the two germline ends. This CDR3 has 17 residues. CDR3 sequence reads: CASSERGRGGSNQPQHF. The CDR3 region has the DNA TGTGCCAGCAGCGAGAGGGGACGGGGTGGGAGCAATCAGCCCCAGCATTTT. Using reference TRBV7-2 and TRBJ1-5 for the parts outside the CDR3, the full variable domain is GAGVSQSPSNKVTEKGKDVELRCDPISGHTALYWYRQSLGQGLEFLIYFQGNSAPDKSGLPSDRFSAERTGGSVSTLTIQRTQQEDSAVYLCASSERGRGGSNQPQHFGDGTRLSIL.

The table lists this clonotype with a count of one. The chain joins TRBV7-9 to TRBJ1-2; weak D call: TRBD1 (5 bases). Between the trimmed V and J ends, which lost 5 bases and 4 bases, there was a span of 11 bases. Per the germline V gene, CDR1 is SEHNR and CDR2 is FQNEAQ (reference sequence). The CDR3 sequence is 13 residues long. The chain's CDR3 is CASSRRDPYGYTF. CDR3 nucleotides: TGTGCCAGCAGCCGCAGGGATCCCTATGGCTACACCTTC.

This clonotype came up many times. This chain connects TRBV19 to TRBJ1-5; D is unresolved. V shed 2 bases and J shed 2 bases, with 10 bases lying between them. Germline V gene lookup returns CDR1 LNHDA and CDR2 SQIVND (reference sequence). This CDR3 is 15 amino acids long. The chain's CDR3 is CASSIIGGRNQPQHF. CDR3 nucleotide sequence: TGTGCCAGTAGTATAATCGGCGGTCGCAATCAGCCCCAGCATTTT.

The chain uses TRBV27 and TRBJ2-1, with 8 bases fitting TRBD2. CDR1 is MNHEY, CDR2 SMNVEV, per germline (reference sequence). V lost 5 bases, J lost 4 bases, and 7 bases stayed unmatched. CDR3 length equals 15 residues. The CDR3 bases are TGTGCCAGCAGTCTTCTAGCGGGCTTTTACAATGAGCAGTTCTTC. This sequence encodes CASSLLAGFYNEQFF.

The chain recombines TRBV5-1 with TRBJ2-6; the match to TRBD1 covers 7 bases. J gave up 0 bases and V 4 bases, and 7 bases lay outside the gene matches. The length of the CDR3 is 17 residues. Germline values: CDR1 SGHRS, CDR2 YFSETQ. The CDR3, as DNA: TGCGCCAGCAGCCCGAGACAGGGCGACTCTGGGGCCAACGTCCTGACTTTC. Its protein product is CASSPRQGDSGANVLTF.

This clonotype was seen a few times. The chain combines TRBV6-5 with TRBJ2-2; TRBD2 matches at 8 bases. Looked up from germline, CDR1 is MNHEY and CDR2 is SVGAGI. The J segment lost 4 bases and the V segment lost 7 bases, leaving 8 bases of the junction unmatched. The CDR3 covers 15 residues. CDR3 bases: TGTGCCAGCACCAACGGGGGGGGGCGCACCGGGGAGCTGTTTTTT. Encoded protein: CASTNGGGRTGELFF.

In this sample, this clonotype turned up once. The chain carries TRBV7-2 and TRBJ1-3; D unresolved. V lost 5 bases and J 3 bases, leaving 8 bases between the germline ends. Per germline, CDR1 SGHTA and CDR2 FQGNSA. This CDR3 contains 13 residues. The CDR3 DNA reads as TGTGCCAGCAGCCCGTACATTGGAAACACCATATATTTT. The encoded protein is CASSPYIGNTIYF.

A word on this clonotype: Being one base from a much bigger clone, this may be a read error. V and J are TRBV2 and TRBJ2-1; 9 bases are shared with TRBD2. The CDR3 is 15 amino acids. Germline trimming cut 5 bases from V and 5 bases from J; bases unmatched to any gene: 7. Germline V gene data show CDR1 as SNHLY and CDR2 as FYNNEI. This CDR3 reads CASSLRTSVHNEQFF. The CDR3 DNA reads as TGTGCCAGCAGTTTGCGGACTAGCGTTCACAATGAGCAGTTCTTC.

This clonotype was counted ten times or more. The V call is TRBV5-4, the J call TRBJ2-5, with D perhaps TRBD2 (6 bases). The germline V and J ends were trimmed by 2 bases and 2 bases, with 13 bases remaining between them. The CDR3 is 15 amino acids. Germline CDR1 is SGHNT and CDR2 is YYREEE (reference sequence). This chain's CDR3 is CASSFNTLAQETQYF. Here the CDR3 DNA reads TGTGCCAGCAGCTTTAATACTCTAGCGCAAGAGACCCAGTACTTC.

This clonotype was recorded a few times. The V call is TRBV20-1, the J call TRBJ2-4; possible D gene TRBD2, 6 bases. CDR3 size: 15 residues. Trimming removed 6 bases at V and 1 base at J, with 16 bases between. Germline V lookup: CDR1 DFQATT, CDR2 SNEGSKA (reference sequence). The CDR3 is CSAQLPGLAKNIQYF. CDR3 in DNA: TGCAGTGCCCAACTACCGGGACTGGCCAAAAACATTCAGTACTTC.

In this sample, this clonotype turned up a few times. J is TRBJ2-1 and V is TRBV6-1; D unclear. Germline V gives CDR1 MNHNS, CDR2 SASEGT. CDR3 length: 16 residues. V lost 7 bases and J lost 0, with 16 bases in between. The CDR3 sequence is CASTERHLFSYNEQFF. CDR3 coding DNA: TGTGCCAGCACCGAGCGACACTTATTCTCCTACAATGAGCAGTTCTTC.

This clonotype appeared many times. This chain joins TRBV4-1 and TRBJ1-2; 7 positions match TRBD1. Germline V gene lookup returns CDR1 MGHRA and CDR2 YSYEKL. Unmatched junction bases numbered 7, after V lost 1 base and J lost 2 bases. CDR3 size: 16 residues. CDR3 sequence: CASSQGDSRSNYGYTF. CDR3 bases: TGCGCCAGCAGCCAAGGGGACAGCCGATCCAACTATGGCTACACCTTC.

This rearrangement joins TRBV12-3 or TRBV12-4 to TRBJ1-5, with 8 positions matching TRBD1. The CDR3 extends over 15 amino acids. J was trimmed by 4 bases and V by 4 bases; bases with no gene match: 6. For the CDR3, the DNA is TGTGCCAGCAGTTCCCAGGGGGCAAGAAATCAGCCCCAGCATTTT. Translated: CASSSQGARNQPQHF.

This clonotype was picked up many times. The J gene is TRBJ1-2, the V gene TRBV20-1, with D hard to call. The CDR3 is 13 amino acids. V gave up 3 bases and J gave up 0 bases, with 8 bases separating them. Germline CDR1 reads DFQATT; CDR2 reads SNEGSKA (reference sequence). The CDR3 is CSASTGTNYGYTF. Here the CDR3 DNA reads TGCAGTGCTAGTACCGGGACTAACTATGGCTACACCTTC.

This clonotype was found a few times. The chain is built from TRBV30 and TRBJ2-3; TRBD1 is a possible D gene (6 bases). The CDR3 extends over 14 amino acids. Trimming shortened V by 3 bases and J by 3 bases, and 13 bases separated the two germline ends. CDR1 GTSNPN and CDR2 SVGIG come from the germline V gene (reference sequence). CDR3 nucleotides: TGTGCCTGGAGGAAAACAGGGATTACAGATACGCAGTATTTT. This gives the protein CAWRKTGITDTQYF.

Remarks on this clonotype: One junction end disagrees with the germline gene, perhaps due to a read error. This sequence joins TRBV13 and TRBJ1-3; unclear D gene. Germline V gene lookup returns CDR1 PRHDT and CDR2 FYEKMQ (reference sequence). The length of the CDR3 is 13 residues. CDR3 coding DNA: TGTGCCAGCAGCCCCCTCTCTGGAAACACCATATGTTTT. This encodes CASSPLSGNTICF.

The CDR3 DNA reads TGTGCCAGCTCACGGACCCCACCCGAGACCCAGTACTTC. Protein: CASSRTPPETQYF. The chain has TRBV18 and TRBJ2-5; D ambiguous. Germline lookup yields CDR1 KGHSH and CDR2 LQKENI. CDR3 size: 13 residues. Between the trimmed V and J ends, which lost 4 bases and 5 bases, there was a span of 11 bases.

This clonotype was observed at least ten times. The rearrangement joins TRBV5-6 to TRBJ1-3; no clear D. Germline V gene sequence: CDR1 SGHDT, CDR2 YYEEEE. This CDR3 has 15 amino acids. Trimming removed 4 bases from V and 0 bases from J, with 11 bases in between. CDR3 coding DNA: TGTGCCAGCAGCCTATATCTCAACTCTGGAAACACCATATATTTT. Protein sequence: CASSLYLNSGNTIYF.

In this sample, this clonotype turned up many times. V is TRBV20-1 and J is TRBJ1-5; D is unclear. This CDR3 is built from 13 residues. Germline V gene lookup returns CDR1 DFQATT and CDR2 SNEGSKA (reference sequence). The V end lost 3 bases, the J end lost 3 bases, and 9 bases lay between the germline ends. The CDR3 here is CSASGPINQPQHF. The CDR3 nucleotides are TGCAGTGCTAGTGGACCAATCAATCAGCCCCAGCATTTT.

This clonotype was recorded many times. This chain connects TRBV30 to TRBJ2-7; D is possibly TRBD1 (6 bases). CDR1 GTSNPN and CDR2 SVGIG come from the germline V gene (reference sequence). The length of the CDR3 is 14 residues. V was trimmed by 0 bases and J by 0 bases, leaving 9 bases between them. The CDR3 protein is CAWSVQGSSYEQYF. Here the CDR3 DNA reads TGTGCCTGGAGTGTACAGGGAAGCTCCTACGAGCAGTACTTC.

The chain recombines TRBV19 with TRBJ1-1, with D perhaps matching TRBD1 (5 bases). The CDR3 sequence is 13 residues long. V was clipped by 3 bases and J by 4 bases, with 9 bases between them. Germline lookup yields CDR1 LNHDA and CDR2 SQIVND (reference sequence). CDR3 sequence reads: CASSIMGGTEAFF. The CDR3 region has the DNA TGTGCCAGTAGTATCATGGGGGGCACTGAAGCTTTCTTT. Using reference TRBV19 and TRBJ1-1 for the parts outside the CDR3, the full variable domain is DGGITQSPKYLFRKEGQNVTLSCEQNLNHDAMYWYRQDPGQGLRLIYYSQIVNDFQKGDIAEGYSVSREKKESFPLTVTSAQKNPTAFYLCASSIMGGTEAFFGQGTRLTVV.

In this sample, this clonotype turned up a few times. V and J are TRBV28 and TRBJ1-2, with 7 bases aligning to TRBD1. The CDR3 loop spans 13 amino acids. Germline trimming cut 10 bases from V and 5 bases from J; bases unmatched to any gene: 10. Germline-derived CDR1 and CDR2 are MDHEN and SYDVKM. The CDR3 sequence: CATPNRGTYGYTF. DNA of the CDR3: TGTGCCACCCCTAACAGGGGAACTTATGGCTACACCTTC.

In this sample, this clonotype turned up many times. This sequence joins TRBV4-1 and TRBJ2-7; D is unresolved. Trimming took off 3 bases at V and 7 bases at J, with 13 bases between the two ends. From germline, CDR1 is MGHRA and CDR2 YSYEKL. The CDR3 contains 13 residues. The chain's CDR3 is CASSHLPSGEQYF. The CDR3 DNA is TGCGCCAGCAGCCATCTACCGTCCGGGGAGCAGTACTTC.

This clonotype has a count of ten or more. The chain joins TRBV20-1 to TRBJ1-6; maybe TRBD1 (5 bases). Trimming took off 6 bases at V and 10 bases at J, with 19 bases between the two ends. Per germline, CDR1 DFQATT and CDR2 SNEGSKA (reference sequence). The CDR3 loop spans 14 amino acids. CDR3 sequence reads: CSAGQGTGESPLHF. The CDR3 DNA follows: TGCAGTGCCGGCCAGGGAACTGGCGAATCACCCCTCCACTTT.